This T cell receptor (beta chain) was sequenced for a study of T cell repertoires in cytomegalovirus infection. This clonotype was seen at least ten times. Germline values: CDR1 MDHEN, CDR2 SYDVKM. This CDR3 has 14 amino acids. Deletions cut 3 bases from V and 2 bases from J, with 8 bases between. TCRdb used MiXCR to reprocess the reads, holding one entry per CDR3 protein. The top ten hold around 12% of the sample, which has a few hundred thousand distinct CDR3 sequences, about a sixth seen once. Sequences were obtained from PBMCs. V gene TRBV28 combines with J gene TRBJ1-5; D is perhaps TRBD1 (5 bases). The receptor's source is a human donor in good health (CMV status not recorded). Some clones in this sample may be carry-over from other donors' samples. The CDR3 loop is CASSFLGGNQPQHF. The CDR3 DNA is TGTGCCAGCAGTTTCCTGGGGGGCAATCAGCCCCAGCATTTT. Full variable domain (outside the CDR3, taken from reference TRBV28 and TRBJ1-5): DVKVTQSSRYLVKRTGEKVFLECVQDMDHENMFWYRQDPGLGLRLIYFSYDVKMKEKGDIPEGYSVSREKKERFSLILESASTNQTSMYLCASSFLGGNQPQHFGDGTRLSIL.